The 32 T cell receptor beta chains reported below all come from one sample, sequenced in a study of cytomegalovirus exposure and HLA in healthy donors. Clones were read by immunoSEQ multiplex PCR, and TCRdb kept only the in-frame ones, dropping some. The sample holds roughly 56,000 clones, roughly 87% seen once. Specimen: PBMCs. These receptors were taken from a woman aged 18-29 years in good health and CMV-seronegative.

V usage is TRBV7-3 and J usage is TRBJ2-7; possible D gene TRBD2, 6 bases. Germline V gives CDR1 SGHTA, CDR2 FQGTGA. The CDR3 runs 15 residues. V lost 2 bases and J lost 5, with 16 bases in between. The CDR3 DNA reads as TGTGCCAGCAGCTTAGTAAACAGCCCGGGGGACGAGCAGTACTTC. As protein: CASSLVNSPGDEQYF.

The gene calls are TRBV7-8 and TRBJ2-3, with D perhaps TRBD1 (5 bases). CDR1 is SGHVS, CDR2 FQNEAQ, per germline. This CDR3 region has 16 residues. V lost 5 bases and J 0 bases, leaving 15 bases between the germline ends. The CDR3 DNA reads TGTGCCAGCAGCCCAACGCCAGGGTCTAGCACAGATACGCAGTATTTT. Encoded protein: CASSPTPGSSTDTQYF. Based on the CDR3 plus reference TRBV7-8 and TRBJ2-3, the full variable domain is GAGVSQSPRYKVAKRGQDVALRCDPISGHVSLFWYQQALGQGPEFLTYFQNEAQLDKSGLPSDRFFAERPEGSVSTLKIQRTQQEDSAVYLCASSPTPGSSTDTQYFGPGTRLTVL.

This chain connects TRBV6-1 to TRBJ1-5; D call uncertain. Germline V gene sequence: CDR1 MNHNS, CDR2 SASEGT. The CDR3 runs to 14 residues. Deletions cut 6 bases from V and 3 bases from J, with 12 bases between. The CDR3 loop reads CASSPRVSNQPQHF. For the CDR3, the DNA is TGTGCCAGCAGCCCCCGGGTTTCCAATCAGCCCCAGCATTTT.

The rearrangement uses TRBV18 and TRBJ2-7; 7 bases map to TRBD1. J lost 5 bases, V lost 3 bases, and 4 bases had no gene match. There are 13 residues in the CDR3. Per germline, CDR1 KGHSH and CDR2 LQKENI. This chain's CDR3 is CASSPGDSNEQYF. As DNA, the CDR3 is TGTGCCAGCTCACCCGGGGACAGTAACGAGCAGTACTTC.

The chain links TRBV5-1 to TRBJ2-1; 7 nucleotides agree with TRBD1. This CDR3 has 15 residues. V was clipped by 4 bases and J by 2 bases; unmatched bases: 6. In germline, CDR1 is SGHRS, CDR2 YFSETQ. This CDR3 is CASSTGQTTYNEQFF. DNA for the CDR3: TGCGCCAGCAGCACGGGACAGACAACCTACAATGAGCAGTTCTTC.

This clone was seen a single time. The rearrangement joins TRBV28 to TRBJ1-4; D not resolved. CDR3 length: 13 residues. From germline, CDR1 is MDHEN and CDR2 SYDVKM. V shed 4 bases and J shed 8 bases, with 11 bases lying between them. CDR3 region: CASSSLKREKLFF. For the CDR3, the DNA is TGTGCCAGCAGTTCCCTGAAGAGAGAAAAACTGTTTTTT.

This chain joins TRBV15 and TRBJ2-1; tentative D call: TRBD2 (5 bases). V was cut by 2 bases and J by 0 bases, with 11 bases left in between. Germline lookup yields CDR1 LNHNV and CDR2 YYDKDF (reference sequence). CDR3 length: 16 amino acids. The CDR3 loop is CATSRQGGSSYNEQFF. The DNA of the CDR3 is TGTGCCACCAGCAGACAAGGTGGGAGCTCCTACAATGAGCAGTTCTTC.

CDR3 in amino acids: CASSYRTRTVYGYTF. The CDR3 DNA sequence: TGTGCCAGCAGTTACCGGACTAGGACGGTCTATGGCTACACCTTC. The rearrangement links TRBV6-5 to TRBJ1-2; no clear D gene. V was pared by 2 bases and J by 4 bases, with 14 bases between. Germline assignment: CDR1 MNHEY and CDR2 SVGAGI. There are 15 residues in the CDR3.

This clone came up once. The J gene is TRBJ2-5, the V gene TRBV28, with D unclear. CDR1 and CDR2 (germline): MDHEN, SYDVKM. The germline V and J ends were trimmed by 3 bases and 2 bases, with 10 bases remaining between them. There are 14 residues in the CDR3. The CDR3 nucleotides are TGTGCCAGCAGTTTGTTTGCTCGGCAAGAGACCCAGTACTTC. Its protein is CASSLFARQETQYF.

The chain joins TRBV4-1 to TRBJ2-5; 13 bases are a match to TRBD2. V lost 2 bases, J lost 2 bases, and 5 bases stayed unmatched. Germline V lookup: CDR1 MGHRA, CDR2 YSYEKL. The CDR3 length is 17 residues. The CDR3 DNA reads as TGCGCCAGCAGCCAAACTAGCGGGGGGGTGGTTCAAGAGACCCAGTACTTC. This translates into CASSQTSGGVVQETQYF.

The chain combines TRBV4-3 with TRBJ2-7; 9 positions agree with TRBD2. The germline V gene has CDR1 LGHNA and CDR2 YSLEER. V lost 4 bases, J lost 3 bases, and 10 bases stayed unmatched. The CDR3 covers 16 residues. The CDR3 reads CASSPLYLAGSYEQYF. The DNA for the CDR3 is TGCGCCAGCAGCCCCCTGTATCTAGCGGGAAGCTACGAGCAGTACTTC.

This chain uses TRBV5-4 with TRBJ2-3, with 7 bases that match TRBD2. The V gene's germline CDR1 is SGHNT and CDR2 YYREEE (reference sequence). CDR3 length equals 16 residues. The J segment lost 3 bases and the V segment lost 1 base, leaving 8 bases of the junction unmatched. Here the CDR3 reads CASSLLTGAGTDTQYF. In DNA form, the CDR3 reads TGTGCCAGCAGCTTGCTTACGGGAGCGGGGACAGATACGCAGTATTTT.

This chain connects TRBV29-1 to TRBJ2-5, with TRBD1 as a possible D gene (6 bases). The CDR3 is 14 residues long. CDR1 is SQVTM, CDR2 ANQGSEA, per germline. V lost 4 bases and J lost 5, with 17 bases in between. The CDR3 region is CSVGFNGQFETQYF. The CDR3 nucleotides read TGCAGCGTTGGATTCAATGGACAGTTCGAGACCCAGTACTTC. Supplemented by reference TRBV29-1 and TRBJ2-5, the full variable domain reads SAVISQKPSRDICQRGTSLTIQCQVDSQVTMMFWYRQQPGQSLTLIATANQGSEATYESGFVIDKFPISRPNLTFSTLTVSNMSPEDSSIYLCSVGFNGQFETQYFGPGTRLLVL.

The chain has TRBV6-5 and TRBJ2-2; weak D call: TRBD2 (6 bases). Trimming removed 1 base from V and 4 bases from J, with 7 bases in between. The CDR3 totals 14 residues. Per germline, CDR1 MNHEY and CDR2 SVGAGI. In DNA form, the CDR3 reads TGTGCCAGCAGTTACTTGGGGGGCACCGGGGAGCTGTTTTTT. Its protein is CASSYLGGTGELFF.

The gene calls are TRBV27 and TRBJ1-1; possible D gene TRBD1, 5 bases. Germline V gene lookup returns CDR1 MNHEY and CDR2 SMNVEV (reference sequence). V was trimmed by 3 bases and J by 0 bases, leaving 17 bases between them. The CDR3 has 17 residues. CDR3 nucleotides: TGTGCCAGCAGTTTTGGGTATACAGGACTAATGAACACTGAAGCTTTCTTT. Translated, it gives CASSFGYTGLMNTEAFF.

The gene calls are TRBV30 and TRBJ1-2; 8 positions match TRBD1. CDR1 is GTSNPN, CDR2 SVGIG, per germline (reference sequence). The CDR3 extends over 14 amino acids. Trimming at V came to 0 bases and at J to 8 bases, leaving 8 bases not matched to a gene. The CDR3, as DNA: TGTGCCTGGAGTGTACGAGGACAGGGAGTGGGCTACACCTTC. Translating it yields CAWSVRGQGVGYTF.

V is TRBV25-1 and J is TRBJ2-7; D is undetermined. CDR3 size: 12 residues. CDR1 and CDR2 from the germline V gene are MGHDK and SYGVNS. V was cut by 3 bases and J by 2 bases, with 5 bases left in between. In DNA, the CDR3 is TGTGCCAGCAGTGACAGGCCCTACGAGCAGTACTTC. Protein sequence: CASSDRPYEQYF.

This clone was seen only once. In DNA, the CDR3 is TGTGCCTGGAGTCCGGGACAGGGGGCAGATACGCAGTATTTT. The encoded protein is CAWSPGQGADTQYF. V and J are TRBV30 and TRBJ2-3, with 11 nucleotides matching TRBD1. Germline loops: CDR1 GTSNPN, CDR2 SVGIG (reference sequence). This CDR3 comprises 14 residues. Trimming removed 2 bases from V and 4 bases from J; junction bases left unmatched: 2. The full variable domain, its missing parts supplied by reference TRBV30 and TRBJ2-3, is SQTIHQWPATLVQPVGSPLSLECTVEGTSNPNLYWYRQAAGRGLQLLFYSVGIGQISSEVPQNLSASRPQDRQFILSSKKLLLSDSGFYLCAWSPGQGADTQYFGPGTRLTVL.

The rearrangement links TRBV27 to TRBJ1-2; no firm D call. The V gene's germline CDR1 is MNHEY and CDR2 SMNVEV (reference sequence). The CDR3 spans 14 residues. V was trimmed by 5 bases and J by 8 bases, leaving 18 bases between them. The CDR3 sequence is CASSTRTGSKGYTF. The CDR3 nucleotides are TGTGCCAGCAGTACCCGGACGGGATCGAAGGGCTACACCTTC.

This sequence joins TRBV11-3 and TRBJ2-5; 9 nucleotides align to TRBD1. Germline CDR1 reads SGHNT; CDR2 reads YENEEA. CDR3 length equals 13 residues. V lost 8 bases and J lost 4; bases outside the gene matches: 5. The CDR3 sequence: CASGTGSGETQYF. The CDR3 DNA reads TGTGCCAGCGGGACAGGGTCCGGAGAGACCCAGTACTTC.

The chain combines TRBV5-1 with TRBJ1-3, with 7 bases that match TRBD1. The V gene end was trimmed by 0 bases and the J gene end by 8 bases; junction bases not matched to a gene: 8. The CDR3 loop spans 15 amino acids. Germline V gene data show CDR1 as SGHRS and CDR2 as YFSETQ. Written as DNA, the CDR3 is TGCGCCAGCAGCTTGGCGACAGGGCCCGGAGACACCATATATTTT. Amino acids: CASSLATGPGDTIYF.

Written as DNA, the CDR3 is TGTGCCAGCAGCTTTGGACAGAACACTGAAGCTTTCTTT. Its protein is CASSFGQNTEAFF. This chain joins TRBV5-5 and TRBJ1-1; tentative D call: TRBD1 (5 bases). This CDR3 is 13 amino acids long. Per the germline V gene, CDR1 is SGHKS and CDR2 is YYEKEE (reference sequence). V was clipped by 2 bases and J by 1 base, with 6 bases between them.

The genes are TRBV13 and TRBJ2-2; D might be TRBD1 (6 bases). The V and J ends lost 0 bases and 4 bases respectively, with 12 bases between them. The CDR3 extends over 16 amino acids. CDR1 and CDR2 (germline): PRHDT, FYEKMQ (reference sequence). CDR3 nucleotides: TGTGCCAGCAGCTTAGGCCAGGGGTGGGGCACCGGGGAGCTGTTTTTT. It yields the protein CASSLGQGWGTGELFF.

V is TRBV4-1 and J is TRBJ2-7, with 9 bases aligning to TRBD1. Germline V gene sequence: CDR1 MGHRA, CDR2 YSYEKL. This CDR3 contains 15 residues. Trimming took 4 bases from V and 7 from J; bases not matched to a gene: 11. CDR3 nucleotide sequence: TGCGCCAGCAGCCCCACCGAAGGACAGGGGAGGGAGCAGTACTTC. Amino acid sequence: CASSPTEGQGREQYF.

The V call is TRBV9, the J call TRBJ1-1; no firm D call. V shed 0 bases and J shed 7 bases, with 13 bases lying between them. The germline V gene has CDR1 SGDLS and CDR2 YYNGEE. This CDR3 is 14 amino acids long. This chain's CDR3 is CASSVEPGRGEAFF. In DNA form, the CDR3 reads TGTGCCAGCAGCGTAGAGCCCGGGAGAGGTGAAGCTTTCTTT.

V gene TRBV11-1 combines with J gene TRBJ2-3; TRBD2 is a possible D gene (5 bases). There are 14 residues in the CDR3. V lost 2 bases to trimming and J lost 5 bases, with 11 bases between them. Germline values: CDR1 SGHAT, CDR2 FQDESV (reference sequence). The CDR3 DNA sequence: TGTGCCAGCAGCTTATTGCATGCGGGAGATACGCAGTATTTT. Its translation: CASSLLHAGDTQYF.

The CDR3: CASSSSGPLGYSNQPQHF. DNA for the CDR3: TGTGCCAGCAGCTCCAGCGGTCCCCTCGGATATAGCAATCAGCCCCAGCATTTT. J is TRBJ1-5 and V is TRBV7-9; D call uncertain. Germline-derived CDR1 and CDR2 are SEHNR and FQNEAQ (reference sequence). The ends were cut back, 4 bases at V and 0 bases at J, with 19 bases in the middle. The CDR3 is made up of 18 amino acids.

V is TRBV6-6 and J is TRBJ1-2, with 9 bases matching TRBD1. Germline CDR1 reads MNHNY; CDR2 reads SVGAGI (reference sequence). The CDR3 spans 16 residues. J gave up 7 bases and V 2 bases, and 11 bases lay outside the gene matches. In DNA form, the CDR3 reads TGTGCCAGCAGTTACCCGGACAGGGGTTGGGGCTTTGGCTACACCTTC. Protein product: CASSYPDRGWGFGYTF.

CDR3 protein: CASSASGGGNTGELFF. The CDR3 DNA reads as TGTGCCAGCAGCGCCAGTGGGGGCGGGAACACCGGGGAGCTGTTTTTT. The V and J genes are TRBV9 and TRBJ2-2, with TRBD1 as a possible D gene (6 bases). This CDR3 contains 16 residues. The V gene lost 3 bases and the J gene lost 1 base, with 13 bases spanning the gap. The V gene's germline CDR1 is SGDLS and CDR2 YYNGEE.

The chain carries TRBV5-4 and TRBJ2-1; D remains unclear. This CDR3 contains 16 residues. Germline values: CDR1 SGHNT, CDR2 YYREEE (reference sequence). With 4 bases removed from V and 4 bases from J, the gap between germline ends came to 18 bases. The CDR3, as DNA: TGTGCCAGCAGCACTCCTCTAGGCCCCAAATACAATGAGCAGTTCTTC. Translated: CASSTPLGPKYNEQFF.

This chain connects TRBV5-6 to TRBJ1-1; no reliable D call. This CDR3 spans 13 amino acids. The V end lost 2 bases, the J end lost 0 bases, and 5 bases lay between the germline ends. Germline CDR1 SGHDT, CDR2 YYEEEE. The CDR3 here is CASSFGLNTEAFF. The DNA of the CDR3 is TGTGCCAGCAGCTTTGGGCTGAACACTGAAGCTTTCTTT.

This clone showed up just a few times. The genes are TRBV5-5 and TRBJ2-7, with 8 bases identical to TRBD1. Unmatched junction bases numbered 12, after V lost 2 bases and J lost 5 bases. This CDR3 is built from 16 residues. Germline CDR1 and CDR2: SGHKS and YYEKEE (reference sequence). For the CDR3, the DNA is TGTGCCAGCAGCTTTCGATATACGGGACAGGTGGACGAGCAGTACTTC. This encodes CASSFRYTGQVDEQYF.